This T cell receptor (beta chain) was recorded in a study of blood T cells in healthy people across ages. Overall study findings and caveats: Getting older went along with TCR beta diversity per million T cells dropping roughly linearly. Diversity was higher, and naive CD4+ cells more numerous, in long-lived donors than in aged donors.

This clonotype has just a few counts. Antigen unknown. A second PCR, run for roughly 7 to 11 cycles, used a sample-barcoded 5' primer plus a J-beta primer mix. A single record per CDR3 protein comes from TCRdb applying MiXCR to the 5' RACE reads. Here the sample spans more than 650,000 distinct CDR3 sequences, 22% being singletons. In terms of origin and age, donors were healthy Caucasian individuals from Russia aged roughly 6 to 95. The V gene's germline CDR1 is SGHTA and CDR2 FQGNSA. V was cut by 0 bases and J by 6 bases, with 7 bases left in between. CDR3 length: 13 residues. The chain is built from TRBV7-2 and TRBJ2-3; D gene ambiguous. Material for sequencing was blood. The source is a man aged 70-80 years in good health. CDR3 DNA: TGTGCCAGCAGCTTAGCGAATCCGGATACGCAGTATTTT. It specifies CASSLANPDTQYF.